This is a list of T cell receptor beta chains from one sample in a study of T cells in Graves' hyperthyroidism and ophthalmopathy. MiXCR was run by TCRdb on the multiplex PCR reads, yielding one entry per CDR3 protein. Altogether under 650,000 distinct CDR3 sequences are present, 15% to 20% being singletons, with the ten largest covering approximately 3.9%. Sequences were obtained from blood. The source of these receptors is a woman under 40 with Graves' hyperthyroidism. The CDR3 runs from the conserved cysteine through the conserved F or W. The order of the fields is CDR3 protein, CDR3 DNA, V gene, D gene, J gene, clone size. D genes are given only for firm matches. Clone size is given for some rows only: seen once, a few or many times, or a class if the clone is expanded.

CDR3: CSVGATYYEQYF; DNA: TGCAGCGTTGGGGCAACTTACTACGAGCAGTACTTC; V: TRBV29-1; D: -; J: TRBJ2-7; size: -
CDR3: CAISEGPSGDTEAFF; DNA: TGTGCCATCAGTGAGGGACCTAGTGGGGACACTGAAGCTTTCTTT; V: TRBV10-3; D: -; J: TRBJ1-1; size: many
CDR3: CASSSARTSGKKDNEQFF; DNA: TGTGCCAGCAGCTCGGCCCGGACTAGCGGTAAAAAGGACAATGAGCAGTTCTTC; V: TRBV7-2; D: TRBD2; J: TRBJ2-1; size: many
CDR3: CATVWVRTGELFF; DNA: TGTGCCACCGTTTGGGTACGGACCGGGGAGCTGTTTTTT; V: TRBV12-3/TRBV12-4; D: -; J: TRBJ2-2; size: many
CDR3: CSARPGGTAYFYEQYF; DNA: TGCAGTGCTAGACCTGGGGGGACAGCATACTTCTACGAGCAGTACTTC; V: TRBV29-1; D: -; J: TRBJ2-7; size: once
CDR3: CASSLLPTDTQYF; DNA: TGTGCCAGCAGCTTATTACCGACAGATACGCAGTATTTT; V: TRBV11-2; D: -; J: TRBJ2-3; size: -
CDR3: CAWSPQGGTEAFF; DNA: TGTGCCTGGAGTCCGCAGGGGGGGACTGAAGCTTTCTTT; V: TRBV30; D: TRBD1; J: TRBJ1-1; size: many
CDR3: CASGGGVGDIEQFF; DNA: TGTGCTAGTGGAGGAGGGGTGGGGGACATTGAGCAGTTCTTC; V: TRBV12-5; D: -; J: TRBJ2-1; size: few
CDR3: CASSTGDRVDTEAFF; DNA: TGTGCCAGCAGCACTGGGGACAGGGTGGACACTGAAGCTTTCTTT; V: TRBV5-5; D: TRBD1; J: TRBJ1-1; size: -
CDR3: CASSFARSTYEQYF; DNA: TGTGCCAGCAGCTTTGCCAGATCCACCTACGAGCAGTACTTC; V: TRBV7-9; D: -; J: TRBJ2-7; size: few
CDR3: CASSILATDTQYF; DNA: TGTGCCAGTAGTATTCTAGCGACAGATACGCAGTATTTT; V: TRBV19; D: -; J: TRBJ2-3; size: few
CDR3: CASSSGTLDTQYF; DNA: TGTGCCAGCAGTTCGGGGACCCTCGATACGCAGTATTTT; V: TRBV12-3/TRBV12-4; D: -; J: TRBJ2-3; size: many
CDR3: CASSLRTSGSHNEQFF; DNA: TGTGCCAGCAGCCTTCGGACTAGCGGGAGCCACAATGAGCAGTTCTTC; V: TRBV5-6; D: TRBD2; J: TRBJ2-1; size: -
CDR3: CSAYSTTNTSPFDNEQFF; DNA: TGCAGTGCCTATTCGACAACCAATACTAGCCCCTTCGACAATGAGCAGTTCTTC; V: TRBV20-1; D: -; J: TRBJ2-1; size: few
CDR3: CASSLDGTIRSEQYF; DNA: TGTGCCAGCAGTTTAGACGGGACTATTCGCTCCGAGCAGTACTTC; V: TRBV12-3/TRBV12-4; D: TRBD2; J: TRBJ2-7; size: many
CDR3: CASNSDQVDHEQYF; DNA: TGTGCCAGCAACTCGGACCAGGTGGACCACGAGCAGTACTTC; V: TRBV28; D: -; J: TRBJ2-7; size: many
CDR3: CASSRTALGALHF; DNA: TGTGCCAGCAGTCGGACAGCCCTGGGGGCCCTCCACTTT; V: TRBV6-1; D: -; J: TRBJ1-6; size: many
CDR3: CSARDSYFYEQYF; DNA: TGCAGTGCCCGGGACAGTTACTTCTACGAGCAGTACTTC; V: TRBV20-1; D: TRBD1; J: TRBJ2-7; size: many
CDR3: CASRTGTVNTGELFF; DNA: TGTGCCAGCAGAACCGGGACAGTAAACACCGGGGAGCTGTTTTTT; V: TRBV6-1; D: TRBD1; J: TRBJ2-2; size: few
CDR3: CASSLPGFRDSPLHF; DNA: TGTGCCAGCAGTCTTCCCGGATTTCGTGATTCACCCCTCCACTTT; V: TRBV28; D: -; J: TRBJ1-6; size: many
CDR3: CASSIRSGASYEQYF; DNA: TGTGCCAGTAGTATTCGTTCGGGGGCCTCCTACGAGCAGTACTTC; V: TRBV19; D: -; J: TRBJ2-7; size: few
CDR3: CASKPGQGSYEQYF; DNA: TGTGCCAGCAAACCGGGACAGGGTAGCTACGAGCAGTACTTC; V: TRBV28; D: TRBD1; J: TRBJ2-7; size: many
CDR3: CSARTAGTGIGNIQYF; DNA: TGCAGTGCTAGAACTGCCGGGACAGGGATTGGAAACATTCAGTACTTC; V: TRBV20-1; D: TRBD1; J: TRBJ2-4; size: -
CDR3: CASSMGLAAIYNEQFF; DNA: TGTGCCAGCAGTATGGGACTAGCTGCCATCTACAATGAGCAGTTCTTC; V: TRBV28; D: TRBD2; J: TRBJ2-1; size: many
CDR3: CASSFSWGLAGSGELFF; DNA: TGTGCCAGCAGTTTCAGCTGGGGACTAGCGGGATCCGGGGAGCTGTTTTTT; V: TRBV27; D: TRBD2; J: TRBJ2-2; size: few
CDR3: CASSQGPSGQTQYF; DNA: TGTGCCAGCAGCCAAGGGCCGTCTGGGCAGACCCAGTACTTC; V: TRBV3-1; D: -; J: TRBJ2-5; size: many
CDR3: CASSSIPTGTGAYEQYF; DNA: TGTGCCAGCAGCTCAATTCCAACCGGGACAGGAGCCTACGAGCAGTACTTC; V: TRBV7-6; D: TRBD1; J: TRBJ2-7; size: few
CDR3: CASRFGQGFSSEKLFF; DNA: TGTGCCAGCCGATTTGGACAGGGATTTTCATCTGAAAAACTGTTTTTT; V: TRBV6-1; D: TRBD1; J: TRBJ1-4; size: many
CDR3: CAISSGLAGGNEQFF; DNA: TGTGCCATCAGTTCCGGACTAGCGGGAGGGAATGAGCAGTTCTTC; V: TRBV10-3; D: TRBD2; J: TRBJ2-1; size: many
CDR3: CALRNMNTEAFF; DNA: TGTGCCCTTCGGAACATGAACACTGAAGCTTTCTTT; V: TRBV7-9; D: -; J: TRBJ1-1; size: -
CDR3: CASSSPTSGRYEQYF; DNA: TGTGCCAGCAGCTCTCCGACTAGCGGGAGGTACGAGCAGTACTTC; V: TRBV6-1; D: TRBD2; J: TRBJ2-7; size: many
CDR3: CASSAGQQYYNEQFF; DNA: TGCGCCAGCAGCGCGGGACAGCAATATTACAATGAGCAGTTCTTC; V: TRBV5-1; D: -; J: TRBJ2-1; size: -
CDR3: CATTDRRRNVGAFF; DNA: TGTGCCACCACGGACCGCCGTCGAAACGTTGGAGCTTTCTTT; V: TRBV19; D: -; J: TRBJ1-1; size: many
CDR3: CSAHTTSGSIEQFF; DNA: TGCAGTGCCCACACGACTAGCGGGAGTATTGAGCAGTTCTTC; V: TRBV20-1; D: TRBD2; J: TRBJ2-1; size: many
CDR3: CASSLVGRGYGYTF; DNA: TGTGCCAGCAGTTTAGTAGGGCGGGGGTATGGCTACACCTTC; V: TRBV27; D: -; J: TRBJ1-2; size: many
CDR3: CASSEQSGGGSGANVLTF; DNA: TGTGCCAGCAGCGAGCAGTCCGGGGGGGGATCTGGGGCCAACGTCCTGACTTTC; V: TRBV9; D: TRBD2; J: TRBJ2-6; size: few
CDR3: CASSRQGGGNSPLHF; DNA: TGTGCCAGCAGCCGACAGGGAGGTGGGAATTCACCCCTCCACTTT; V: TRBV12-3/TRBV12-4; D: TRBD1; J: TRBJ1-6; size: many
CDR3: CASSDQGPGQFF; DNA: TGTGCCAGCAGCGACCAGGGGCCAGGACAGTTCTTC; V: TRBV7-9; D: -; J: TRBJ2-1; size: many
CDR3: CASSYGTGRTFF; DNA: TGTGCCAGCAGTTACGGGACAGGACGGACTTTCTTT; V: TRBV6-2/TRBV6-3; D: TRBD1; J: TRBJ1-1; size: -
CDR3: CATSEPLETDTQYF; DNA: TGTGCCACCAGTGAACCCCTGGAAACAGATACGCAGTATTTT; V: TRBV24-1; D: -; J: TRBJ2-3; size: many
CDR3: CASSFTPAHATNEKLFF; DNA: TGTGCCAGCAGTTTTACCCCGGCCCATGCAACTAATGAAAAACTGTTTTTT; V: TRBV28; D: -; J: TRBJ1-4; size: many
CDR3: CASGLDTLAGGTDTQYF; DNA: TGTGCTAGTGGTTTGGACACTCTAGCGGGAGGCACAGATACGCAGTATTTT; V: TRBV12-5; D: TRBD2; J: TRBJ2-3; size: many
CDR3: CATSDGASYEQYF; DNA: TGTGCCACCAGTGACGGGGCTTCCTACGAGCAGTACTTC; V: TRBV24-1; D: -; J: TRBJ2-7; size: -
CDR3: CAISEGTNYGYTF; DNA: TGTGCCATCAGTGAGGGAACTAACTATGGCTACACCTTC; V: TRBV10-3; D: -; J: TRBJ1-2; size: -
CDR3: CASSQDLRGRAYNEQFF; DNA: TGTGCCAGCAGCCAAGATCTTCGGGGGAGGGCCTACAATGAGCAGTTCTTC; V: TRBV3-1; D: TRBD2; J: TRBJ2-1; size: few
CDR3: CAIMPGRQEGGPKNEQFF; DNA: TGCGCCATCATGCCTGGCCGGCAAGAGGGAGGGCCAAAGAATGAGCAGTTCTTC; V: TRBV10-1; D: TRBD2; J: TRBJ2-1; size: few
CDR3: CASSPSSHQIHEQFF; DNA: TGTGCCAGCTCACCTTCTAGCCACCAGATTCATGAGCAGTTCTTC; V: TRBV18; D: -; J: TRBJ2-1; size: many
CDR3: CASSLSYSNEKLFF; DNA: TGTGCCAGCAGCTTATCATACAGTAATGAAAAACTGTTTTTT; V: TRBV11-2; D: -; J: TRBJ1-4; size: -
CDR3: CASSQGSGSWNTGELFF; DNA: TGCGCCAGCAGCCAGGGGAGCGGGAGTTGGAACACCGGGGAGCTGTTTTTT; V: TRBV4-3; D: TRBD2; J: TRBJ2-2; size: -
CDR3: CAISDEQGSNQPQHF; DNA: TGTGCCATCAGTGACGAGCAGGGGAGCAATCAGCCCCAGCATTTT; V: TRBV10-3; D: -; J: TRBJ1-5; size: many
CDR3: CASRFTSGRAEQFF; DNA: TGTGCCAGCAGGTTTACTAGCGGGAGGGCGGAGCAGTTCTTC; V: TRBV7-9; D: TRBD2; J: TRBJ2-1; size: -
CDR3: CASSDPGRSSYNEQFF; DNA: TGTGCCAGTAGTGATCCGGGCAGGAGCTCCTACAATGAGCAGTTCTTC; V: TRBV19; D: -; J: TRBJ2-1; size: -
CDR3: CASSQEGVSTDTQYF; DNA: TGTGCCAGCAGCCAAGAGGGGGTTAGCACAGATACGCAGTATTTT; V: TRBV3-1; D: -; J: TRBJ2-3; size: many